This T cell receptor (beta chain) was identified in a study of CD8 T cells in ankylosing spondylitis. General study findings and limits: Seemingly characteristic of ankylosing spondylitis blood was a TCR beta motif consisting of 7 or 8 highly homologous variants.

Making use of molecular barcodes, quantitative 5'-RACE generated TCR beta libraries. TCRdb processed the 5' RACE reads anew with MiXCR; each CDR3 protein has one entry. The sample includes fewer than 400,000 distinct CDR3 sequences, approximately 20% seen only once; the top ten take less than 20%. The V end was cut by 0 bases, the J end by 3 bases, with 12 bases between. Germline values: CDR1 MNHEY, CDR2 SVGAGI. The CDR3 totals 17 residues. This clonotype was recorded a few times. Antigen specificity is unknown. V and J are TRBV6-5 and TRBJ2-6; D is unresolved. The receptor was derived from a male donor with ankylosing spondylitis. Sequenced material: blood, either unsorted or a sorted T cell fraction (not recorded which). CDR3 sequence: CASSYSSGLIGANVLTF. The CDR3 DNA follows: TGTGCCAGCAGTTACTCTAGTGGGTTAATTGGGGCCAACGTCCTGACTTTC.